This T cell receptor beta chain was recovered during a study of T cell clonality in common variable immunodeficiency. Profiled with immunoSEQ multiplex PCR; TCRdb holds only in-frame clones, not every one. The profile covers fewer than 30,000 clones, none occurring a single time. Comment on this clone: What it binds is not known. The CDR3 end is not reached by the read, which stops 3 residues before it; the germline J gene fills it in.

General study results and limits: In common variable immunodeficiency, TCR beta chains reportedly carried fewer deletions and N-nucleotide insertions.

The ends lost 6 bases at V and 4 bases at J; junction bases unmatched: 9. Germline V gene sequence: CDR1 KGHSH, CDR2 LQKENI. This CDR3 spans 16 amino acids. The receptor's source is a human donor with common variable immunodeficiency. Sample: peripheral blood mononuclear cells. V and J are TRBV18 and TRBJ2-2; 9 nucleotides line up with TRBD2. CDR3 region: CASSPRLADSTGELFF. The CDR3 bases that were read are TGTGCCAGCTCGCCTCGACTAGCGGACAGCACCGGGGAG.